The T cell receptor (beta chain) under discussion was sequenced for a study of blood T cell repertoires in COVID-19. Study summary: Whether acute or convalescent, the COVID-19 samples came from the United States, Italy and Spain. T cells, B-cell-depleted T cells, or PBMCs supplied cDNA or gDNA.

V lost 4 bases, J lost 10 bases, and 14 bases stayed unmatched. The CDR3 runs 15 residues. Germline lookup yields CDR1 SGDLS and CDR2 YYNGEE. Original analysis: Reference gene primers were amplified, and this amplification served to estimate nucleated cell counts. Here immunoSEQ multiplex PCR was the method, and the copy in TCRdb shows in-frame clones only, minus some. V and J calls and clone size are copied from that table; D and trimming were computed from the DNA. The repertoire has 150,000 to 200,000 clones, approximately 90% of them found once; the top ten carry around 1.4%. This sequence originates from a woman between 45 and 65 years old with acute or convalescent COVID-19. Sample: peripheral blood. This chain links TRBV9 with TRBJ2-1, with 7 bases lining up with TRBD1. The CDR3 DNA is TGTGCCAGCAGCACGACGGGACAGTCCGTCGGCGAGCAGTTCTTC. Translating it yields CASSTTGQSVGEQFF.